Listed below are T cell receptor beta chains from one sample, sequenced in a study of blood T cell repertoires in COVID-19. Clones were sequenced by immunoSEQ multiplex PCR, and TCRdb holds only the in-frame ones, with some missing. The sample lists fewer than 200,000 clones; roughly 84% were seen once. Material: peripheral blood. All receptors come from a woman aged 45-65 years with COVID-19, enrolled during active disease. Each CDR3 is given with its conserved first and last residue. The order of the fields is CDR3 length, J gene, D gene, V gene, clone size, CDR3 DNA, CDR3 protein. A D gene is named only where the DNA matches it firmly. Size values are once, few and many counts, or a class for expanded clones, and some rows have none.

len: 15
j_gene: TRBJ2-4
d_gene: .
v_gene: TRBV7-9
abundance: .
CDR3nt: TGTGCCAGCAGCTCCACAGGAGCCCCCAAAAACATTCAGTACTTC
CDR3aa: CASSSTGAPKNIQYF

len: 17
j_gene: TRBJ2-2
d_gene: TRBD2
v_gene: TRBV3-1/TRBV3-2
abundance: .
CDR3nt: TGTGCCAGCAGCCAAGATTCTAGCGGGGGTTCCACCGGGGAGCTGTTTTTT
CDR3aa: CASSQDSSGGSTGELFF

len: 14
j_gene: TRBJ2-5
d_gene: TRBD2
v_gene: TRBV19
abundance: .
CDR3nt: TGTGCCAGTAGTCCAGCGGGGGGCGTACAGACCCAGTACTTC
CDR3aa: CASSPAGGVQTQYF

len: 13
j_gene: TRBJ2-7
d_gene: TRBD2
v_gene: TRBV28
abundance: .
CDR3nt: TGTGCCAGCAGTTTAAGCGGGGGGTTGGGGCAGTACTTC
CDR3aa: CASSLSGGLGQYF

len: 18
j_gene: TRBJ2-1
d_gene: TRBD2
v_gene: TRBV11-3
abundance: .
CDR3nt: TGTGCCAGCAGCCTTGGACTAGCGGGGGCTATGTCTGGCGATGAGCAGTTCTTC
CDR3aa: CASSLGLAGAMSGDEQFF

len: 15
j_gene: TRBJ1-1
d_gene: .
v_gene: TRBV11-2
abundance: .
CDR3nt: TGTGCCAGCAGCTTGGGGGGGCGGCAGAACACTGAAGCTTTCTTT
CDR3aa: CASSLGGRQNTEAFF

len: 13
j_gene: TRBJ1-2
d_gene: .
v_gene: TRBV30
abundance: once
CDR3nt: TGTGCCTGGAGCACCGGAGATAACTATGGCTACACCTTC
CDR3aa: CAWSTGDNYGYTF

len: 13
j_gene: TRBJ1-6
d_gene: .
v_gene: TRBV27
abundance: .
CDR3nt: TGTGCCAGCAGGGAACAGGGCAATTCACCCCTCCACTTT
CDR3aa: CASREQGNSPLHF

len: 12
j_gene: TRBJ1-3
d_gene: .
v_gene: TRBV12-3/TRBV12-4
abundance: .
CDR3nt: TGTGCCAGCAGTCCCCATGTAGAGCCCATATATTTT
CDR3aa: CASSPHVEPIYF

len: 14
j_gene: TRBJ2-7
d_gene: TRBD1
v_gene: TRBV15
abundance: .
CDR3nt: TGTGCCACCAGCAGAGGGGGACAGGGGTACGAGCAGTACTTC
CDR3aa: CATSRGGQGYEQYF

len: 17
j_gene: TRBJ2-2
d_gene: TRBD2
v_gene: TRBV3-1/TRBV3-2
abundance: .
CDR3nt: TGTGCCAGCAGCCCTCCTAGCGGGGGGCCTGGGTCCGGGGAGCTGTTTTTT
CDR3aa: CASSPPSGGPGSGELFF

len: 15
j_gene: TRBJ1-1
d_gene: TRBD1
v_gene: TRBV7-9
abundance: .
CDR3nt: TGTGCCAGCAGCCCCGGGCAGCAGGGGGAAACTGAAGCTTTCTTT
CDR3aa: CASSPGQQGETEAFF

len: 17
j_gene: TRBJ2-3
d_gene: TRBD2
v_gene: TRBV2
abundance: .
CDR3nt: TGTGCCAGCAGTGAAGGGGTAGCGGGGGCCTCCACAGATACGCAGTATTTT
CDR3aa: CASSEGVAGASTDTQYF

len: 20
j_gene: TRBJ2-2
d_gene: TRBD2
v_gene: TRBV4-3
abundance: .
CDR3nt: TGCGCCAGCAGCCAAGAGTCCGGGTGGACTAGCGGGGGTTCGACGGGGGAGCTGTTTTTT
CDR3aa: CASSQESGWTSGGSTGELFF

len: 15
j_gene: TRBJ2-1
d_gene: TRBD1
v_gene: TRBV5-1
abundance: .
CDR3nt: TGCGCCAGCAGCTTGGAAACAGGGGGCTACAATGAGCAGTTCTTC
CDR3aa: CASSLETGGYNEQFF

len: 11
j_gene: TRBJ2-1
d_gene: .
v_gene: TRBV28
abundance: .
CDR3nt: TGTGCCAGCAACGACAGTGAGGTGCAGTTCTTC
CDR3aa: CASNDSEVQFF

len: 15
j_gene: TRBJ1-4
d_gene: .
v_gene: TRBV2
abundance: .
CDR3nt: TGTGCCAGCAGTGAATTTCGGACAGCTAATGAAAAACTGTTTTTT
CDR3aa: CASSEFRTANEKLFF

len: 16
j_gene: TRBJ2-3
d_gene: TRBD2
v_gene: TRBV9
abundance: .
CDR3nt: TGTGCCAGCAGCGTAGGGAGTAGCGGGGGGACAGATACGCAGTATTTT
CDR3aa: CASSVGSSGGTDTQYF

len: 15
j_gene: TRBJ1-6
d_gene: TRBD1
v_gene: TRBV20-1
abundance: .
CDR3nt: TGCAGTGCTAGTGTCACCCAGGGGGCCAATTCACCCCTCCACTTT
CDR3aa: CSASVTQGANSPLHF

len: 15
j_gene: TRBJ1-2
d_gene: TRBD1
v_gene: TRBV10-3
abundance: .
CDR3nt: TGTGCCATCAGTGAAAGGAACAGGGGGGACTATGGCTACACCTTC
CDR3aa: CAISERNRGDYGYTF

len: 13
j_gene: TRBJ2-1
d_gene: .
v_gene: TRBV9
abundance: .
CDR3nt: TGTGCCAGCAGCGTAGAACTTAACAATGAGCAGTTCTTC
CDR3aa: CASSVELNNEQFF

len: 13
j_gene: TRBJ1-1
d_gene: .
v_gene: TRBV15
abundance: .
CDR3nt: TGTGCCACCAGCGGGCCCCGTCACACTGAAGCTTTCTTT
CDR3aa: CATSGPRHTEAFF

len: 15
j_gene: TRBJ1-2
d_gene: .
v_gene: TRBV6-4
abundance: .
CDR3nt: TGTGCCAGCAGTGACTCGATTCAGGGTAGAGGTGGCTACACCTTC
CDR3aa: CASSDSIQGRGGYTF

len: 14
j_gene: TRBJ2-7
d_gene: TRBD2
v_gene: TRBV7-2
abundance: .
CDR3nt: TGTGCCAGCAGCTGGGGGGGAGGCGCCTACGAGCAGTACTTC
CDR3aa: CASSWGGGAYEQYF

len: 15
j_gene: TRBJ1-3
d_gene: TRBD1
v_gene: TRBV6-1
abundance: .
CDR3nt: TGTGCCAGCAGTGAGAAGGGGGCGCGGGGAAACACCATATATTTT
CDR3aa: CASSEKGARGNTIYF

len: 15
j_gene: TRBJ1-1
d_gene: .
v_gene: TRBV4-3
abundance: .
CDR3nt: TGCGCCAGCAGCCATGCCGCGACGGGGAACACTGAAGCTTTCTTT
CDR3aa: CASSHAATGNTEAFF

len: 16
j_gene: TRBJ1-5
d_gene: TRBD1
v_gene: TRBV4-3
abundance: .
CDR3nt: TGCGCCAGCAGCCGCAAAGACAGGGGGCTCAATCAGCCCCAGCATTTT
CDR3aa: CASSRKDRGLNQPQHF